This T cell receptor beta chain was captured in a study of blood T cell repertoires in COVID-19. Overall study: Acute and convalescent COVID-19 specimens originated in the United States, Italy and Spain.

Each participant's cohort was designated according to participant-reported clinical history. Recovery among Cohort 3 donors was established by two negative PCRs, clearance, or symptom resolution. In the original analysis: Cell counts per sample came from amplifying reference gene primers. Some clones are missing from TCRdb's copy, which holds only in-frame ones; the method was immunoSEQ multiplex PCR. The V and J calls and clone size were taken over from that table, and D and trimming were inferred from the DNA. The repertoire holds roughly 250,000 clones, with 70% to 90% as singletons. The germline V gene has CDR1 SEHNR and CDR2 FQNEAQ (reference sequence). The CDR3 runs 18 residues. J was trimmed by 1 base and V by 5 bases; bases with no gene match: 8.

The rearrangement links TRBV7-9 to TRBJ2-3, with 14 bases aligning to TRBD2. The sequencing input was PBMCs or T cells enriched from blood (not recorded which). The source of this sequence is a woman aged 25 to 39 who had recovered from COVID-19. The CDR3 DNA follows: TGTGCCAGCAGCCCAGTACCGGGACTAGCGGGGGGCACAGATACGCAGTATTTT. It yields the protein CASSPVPGLAGGTDTQYF.